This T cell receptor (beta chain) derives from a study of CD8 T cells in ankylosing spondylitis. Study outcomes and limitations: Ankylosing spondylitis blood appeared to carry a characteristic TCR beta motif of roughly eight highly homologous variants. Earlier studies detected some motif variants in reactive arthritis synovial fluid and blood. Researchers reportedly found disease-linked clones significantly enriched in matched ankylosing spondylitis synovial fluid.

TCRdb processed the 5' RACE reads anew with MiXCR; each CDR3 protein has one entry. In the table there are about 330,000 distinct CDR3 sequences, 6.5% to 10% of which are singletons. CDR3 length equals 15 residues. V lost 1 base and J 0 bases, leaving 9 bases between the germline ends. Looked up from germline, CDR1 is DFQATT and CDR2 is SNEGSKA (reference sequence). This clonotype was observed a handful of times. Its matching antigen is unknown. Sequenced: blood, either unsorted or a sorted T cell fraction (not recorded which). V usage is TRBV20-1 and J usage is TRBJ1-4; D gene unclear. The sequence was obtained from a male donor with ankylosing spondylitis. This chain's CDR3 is CSARAPGATNEKLFF. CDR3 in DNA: TGCAGTGCTAGAGCCCCGGGAGCAACTAATGAAAAACTGTTTTTT.